This T cell receptor (beta chain) was sequenced for a study of T cell responses to AZD1222 COVID-19 vaccine. Clones were read by immunoSEQ multiplex PCR, and TCRdb kept only the in-frame ones, dropping some. Of 120,000 or so clones listed, 75% to 85% are singletons. Trimming stripped 8 bases from V and 0 bases from J, with 16 bases between. The CDR3 has 14 amino acids. Germline V gene data show CDR1 as GTSNPN and CDR2 as SVGIG (reference sequence). The sample in question was peripheral blood, obtained 28 days after the second AZD1222 dose. This chain joins TRBV30 and TRBJ1-1, with unresolved D. This receptor was obtained from an adult who received the AZD1222 COVID-19 vaccine. CDR3 residues: CAGDPGVMNTEAFF. DNA of the CDR3: TGTGCCGGTGACCCGGGAGTGATGAACACTGAAGCTTTCTTT.